The 28 T cell receptor beta chains given below trace back to one sample, sequenced in a study of CD8 T cells in ankylosing spondylitis. TCRdb used MiXCR to reprocess the 5' RACE reads, holding one entry per CDR3 protein. The table lists hundreds of thousands of distinct CDR3 sequences, roughly 20% of them singletons. Sequencing used blood, either unsorted or a sorted T cell fraction (not recorded which). Every receptor here comes from a male donor with ankylosing spondylitis or in good health (not recorded which).

V and J are TRBV20-1 and TRBJ1-1, with D possibly matching TRBD1 (6 bases). This CDR3 has 14 amino acids. Germline V gene sequence: CDR1 DFQATT, CDR2 SNEGSKA (reference sequence). V was trimmed by 3 bases and J by 1 base, leaving 12 bases between them. The CDR3 DNA reads as TGCAGTGCTAGGGTGACAGGAAGGAACACTGAAGCTTTCTTT. It encodes CSARVTGRNTEAFF.

This clonotype was observed a handful of times. The rearrangement links TRBV2 to TRBJ2-1; 7 bases align to TRBD2. This CDR3 region has 14 residues. V dropped 7 bases and J dropped 7; count of bases not matched to a gene: 10. CDR1 SNHLY and CDR2 FYNNEI come from the germline V gene. The CDR3 protein is CASKRTGGRNEQFF. The CDR3, as DNA: TGTGCCAGCAAAAGAACGGGGGGAAGGAATGAGCAGTTCTTC. Using reference TRBV2 and TRBJ2-1 for the parts outside the CDR3, the full variable domain is EPEVTQTPSHQVTQMGQEVILRCVPISNHLYFYWYRQILGQKVEFLVSFYNNEISEKSEIFDDQFSVERPDGSNFTLKIRSTKLEDSAMYFCASKRTGGRNEQFFGPGTRLTVL.

This clonotype was seen only a few times. This rearrangement joins TRBV5-5 to TRBJ1-2; D is unresolved. The CDR3 loop spans 14 amino acids. Looked up from germline, CDR1 is SGHKS and CDR2 is YYEKEE (reference sequence). Trimming took off 4 bases at V and 7 bases at J, with 17 bases between the two ends. In nucleotides, the CDR3 is TGTGCCAGCAGCCCCGGACTGCCCGGAGGTGGCTACACCTTC. It specifies CASSPGLPGGGYTF.

V is TRBV27 and J is TRBJ1-6; possible D gene TRBD1, 5 bases. The CDR3 has 15 residues. The germline V and J ends were trimmed by 4 bases and 1 base, with 8 bases remaining between them. Looked up from germline, CDR1 is MNHEY and CDR2 is SMNVEV (reference sequence). CDR3 coding DNA: TGTGCCAGCAGTTCGCGGACATCCTATAATTCACCCCTCCACTTT. Amino acid sequence: CASSSRTSYNSPLHF.

This chain links TRBV12-3 or TRBV12-4 with TRBJ1-5; D unclear. Trimming took 4 bases from V and 2 from J, leaving 9 bases between them. The CDR3 is made up of 14 amino acids. The CDR3 DNA reads TGTGCCAGCAGTTCAAACTATGGCAATCAGCCCCAGCATTTT. It specifies CASSSNYGNQPQHF.

The chain combines TRBV10-3 with TRBJ1-1; 7 nucleotides line up with TRBD1. Germline CDR1 and CDR2: ENHRY and SYGVKD. V lost 10 bases, J lost 4 bases, and 6 bases stayed unmatched. CDR3 length: 12 residues. The DNA of the CDR3 is TGTGCCACCTGGTCAGGGGGCACTGAAGCTTTCTTT. Its protein product is CATWSGGTEAFF.

The V gene is TRBV4-2, the J gene TRBJ1-2; D is possibly TRBD1 (5 bases). V lost 0 bases, J lost 8 bases, and 19 bases lay in between. Germline V gene sequence: CDR1 LGHNA, CDR2 YNFKEQ. The CDR3 sequence is 16 residues long. The CDR3 nucleotides are TGTGCCAGCAGCCAAGATCAGAGGACATGGGGAGAAGGCTACACCTTC. This translates into CASSQDQRTWGEGYTF.

The sample holds a few counts of this clonotype. The chain is built from TRBV27 and TRBJ2-5, with 8 bases lining up with TRBD2. J lost 5 bases, V lost 5 bases, and 4 bases had no gene match. CDR1 and CDR2 (germline): MNHEY, SMNVEV (reference sequence). CDR3 size: 13 residues. CDR3 amino acids: CASSRGGVETQYF. The CDR3 bases are TGTGCCAGCAGTCGGGGGGGGGTGGAGACCCAGTACTTC.

The chain carries TRBV5-1 and TRBJ1-4; 7 positions match TRBD1. The germline V gene has CDR1 SGHRS and CDR2 YFSETQ. V was clipped by 0 bases and J by 8 bases; unmatched bases: 4. This CDR3 has 14 residues. The CDR3 DNA is TGCGCCAGCAGCTTGGGGGCAGGGGGAGAAAAACTGTTTTTT. Translated: CASSLGAGGEKLFF.

The V and J genes are TRBV7-8 and TRBJ2-5; TRBD1 aligns across 7 bases. Losses at the gene ends were 5 bases for V and 2 bases for J; bases not matched to a gene: 11. There are 16 residues in the CDR3. The germline V gene has CDR1 SGHVS and CDR2 FQNEAQ. CDR3 in DNA: TGTGCCAGCAGCGTACGACAGGGTTTGGAACAAGAGACCCAGTACTTC. Its protein is CASSVRQGLEQETQYF.

The V call is TRBV27, the J call TRBJ2-5; 9 bases are a match to TRBD2. CDR3 size: 16 residues. The V gene end was trimmed by 10 bases and the J gene end by 5 bases; junction bases not matched to a gene: 17. CDR1 and CDR2 (germline): MNHEY, SMNVEV (reference sequence). The CDR3: CATAQGFSGGGETQYF. The CDR3 bases are TGTGCCACCGCTCAGGGTTTTAGCGGGGGAGGTGAGACCCAGTACTTC.

There are a few counts of this clonotype. This chain uses TRBV12-3 or TRBV12-4 with TRBJ2-3, with D hard to call. This CDR3 has 15 amino acids. V lost 7 bases, J lost 2 bases, and 16 bases lay in between. The CDR3 loop is CASNQAGTNTDTQYF. CDR3 sequence (DNA): TGTGCCAGCAACCAGGCCGGCACCAACACAGATACGCAGTATTTT.

This clonotype came up once. V usage is TRBV27 and J usage is TRBJ2-3; 10 nucleotides match TRBD2. The CDR3 consists of 15 residues. Germline assignment: CDR1 MNHEY and CDR2 SMNVEV (reference sequence). The junction had 4 bases not matched to a gene; V was cut back by 4 bases and J by 3 bases. DNA for the CDR3: TGTGCCAGCAGTTCCACTAGCGGGATTACAGATACGCAGTATTTT. Its translation: CASSSTSGITDTQYF.

This clonotype has a single count. V gene TRBV20-1 combines with J gene TRBJ1-4; 8 nucleotides agree with TRBD1. The ends lost 2 bases at V and 8 bases at J; junction bases unmatched: 10. Germline loops: CDR1 DFQATT, CDR2 SNEGSKA (reference sequence). This CDR3 is 15 amino acids long. The CDR3 here is CSARRLRGRVEKLFF. In nucleotides, the CDR3 is TGCAGTGCTAGACGACTCAGGGGGCGCGTAGAAAAACTGTTTTTT.

This clonotype was detected a few times. The chain has TRBV30 and TRBJ2-7, with TRBD2 matching over 8 bases. The CDR3 is 17 amino acids. Looked up from germline, CDR1 is GTSNPN and CDR2 is SVGIG (reference sequence). J gave up 1 base and V 2 bases, and 13 bases lay outside the gene matches. CDR3 in DNA: TGTGCCTGGAGTCCAAGTTGGGGACTAGTGAGGTCCTACGAGCAGTACGTC. Its translation: CAWSPSWGLVRSYEQYV.

The chain joins TRBV28 to TRBJ1-3, with 12 bases that match TRBD1. The germline gives CDR1 MDHEN, CDR2 SYDVKM. This CDR3 is 15 amino acids long. Trimming took 5 bases from V and 4 from J; bases not matched to a gene: 3. CDR3 DNA sequence: TGTGCCAGCAGTGGGGGGACAGGGGGCGGAAACACCATATATTTT. This gives the protein CASSGGTGGGNTIYF.

This clonotype came up a few times. The CDR3 spells CASSPGATGANVLTF. CDR3 in DNA: TGTGCCAGCTCGCCGGGGGCCACTGGGGCCAACGTCCTGACTTTC. The rearrangement uses TRBV6-1 and TRBJ2-6, with D perhaps given as TRBD1 or TRBD2 (6 bases each). Germline V gene sequence: CDR1 MNHNS, CDR2 SASEGT. The CDR3 totals 15 residues. Trimming stripped 8 bases from V and 2 bases from J, with 13 bases between.

J is TRBJ1-1 and V is TRBV7-3; the D gene is possibly TRBD1 (6 bases). Germline CDR1 is SGHTA and CDR2 is FQGTGA. This CDR3 is 13 amino acids long. The V and J ends lost 5 bases and 5 bases respectively, with 12 bases between them. CDR3 loop: CASSAQQGTEAFF. The CDR3 DNA sequence: TGTGCCAGCAGCGCCCAACAGGGAACTGAAGCTTTCTTT.

This rearrangement joins TRBV7-6 to TRBJ2-2; 7 bases line up with TRBD1. V lost 2 bases to trimming and J lost 4 bases; unmatched junction nucleotides: 19. The CDR3 is 20 residues long. Germline lookup yields CDR1 SGHVS and CDR2 FNYEAQ. CDR3 loop: CASSLSSHHSDRERTGELFF. CDR3 sequence (DNA): TGTGCCAGCAGCTTATCCTCCCACCATTCTGACAGGGAGCGCACCGGGGAGCTGTTTTTT. Full variable domain (remainder filled in from reference TRBV7-6 and TRBJ2-2): GAGVSQSPRYKVTKRGQDVALRCDPISGHVSLYWYRQALGQGPEFLTYFNYEAQQDKSGLPNDRFSAERPEGSISTLTIQRTEQRDSAMYRCASSLSSHHSDRERTGELFFGEGSRLTVL.

This chain joins TRBV7-3 and TRBJ2-5; 8 bases line up with TRBD1. Germline V gives CDR1 SGHTA, CDR2 FQGTGA. V lost 3 bases, J lost 4 bases, and 4 bases stayed unmatched. This CDR3 spans 14 amino acids. CDR3: CASSLSTGAETQYF. The CDR3 DNA follows: TGTGCCAGCAGCTTGTCGACAGGGGCAGAGACCCAGTACTTC.

The rearrangement uses TRBV12-3 or TRBV12-4 and TRBJ1-5, with 7 bases fitting TRBD1. J gave up 5 bases and V 5 bases, and 6 bases lay outside the gene matches. This CDR3 has 14 amino acids. The CDR3 region is CASSGDRNDQPQHF. For the CDR3, the DNA is TGTGCCAGCAGTGGGGACAGAAACGATCAGCCCCAGCATTTT.

This sequence joins TRBV3-1 and TRBJ1-1; 8 positions agree with TRBD1. J gave up 5 bases and V 1 base, and 9 bases lay outside the gene matches. This CDR3 is 16 amino acids long. CDR1 LGHDT and CDR2 YNNKEL come from the germline V gene (reference sequence). CDR3 residues: CASSQGDRGRSTEAFF. The CDR3 DNA reads TGTGCCAGCAGCCAAGGAGACAGGGGAAGGTCGACTGAAGCTTTCTTT. Full variable domain (remainder filled in from reference TRBV3-1 and TRBJ1-1): DTAVSQTPKYLVTQMGNDKSIKCEQNLGHDTMYWYKQDSKKFLKIMFSYNNKELIINETVPNRFSPKSPDKAHLNLHINSLELGDSAVYFCASSQGDRGRSTEAFFGQGTRLTVV.

This clonotype has a count of ten or more. The rearrangement uses TRBV12-3 or TRBV12-4 and TRBJ2-2, with 7 bases matching TRBD2. J lost 5 bases, V lost 7 bases, and 7 bases had no gene match. CDR3 size: 14 residues. CDR3 sequence: CASNTRGGTGELFF. For the CDR3, the DNA is TGTGCCAGCAATACCCGCGGGGGAACCGGGGAGCTGTTTTTT.

This sequence joins TRBV7-2 and TRBJ2-3; 9 positions agree with TRBD2. V shed 4 bases, J shed 8 bases, and the junction held 10 bases outside the gene matches. CDR3 length: 15 residues. Germline CDR1 is SGHTA and CDR2 is FQGNSA. CDR3 protein: CASSSHGGGAGTQYF. In DNA, the CDR3 is TGTGCCAGCAGCTCCCATGGCGGGGGGGCCGGTACGCAGTATTTT.

V gene TRBV24-1 combines with J gene TRBJ1-5; D unclear. This CDR3 is 15 amino acids long. Germline V gives CDR1 KGHDR, CDR2 SFDVKD. V lost 3 bases to trimming and J lost 3 bases, with 11 bases between them. CDR3 DNA sequence: TGTGCCACCAGTGATGCCGGGAGTTTCAATCAGCCCCAGCATTTT. Translated, it gives CATSDAGSFNQPQHF.

This clonotype was found a few times. CDR3 coding DNA: TGTGCCATCAGTGAGTCCAGCGTGGAGACCCAGTACTTC. It specifies CAISESSVETQYF. The V and J genes are TRBV10-3 and TRBJ2-5; D unclear. The germline V and J ends were trimmed by 0 bases and 5 bases, with 7 bases remaining between them. There are 13 residues in the CDR3. In germline, CDR1 is ENHRY, CDR2 SYGVKD.

This clonotype was found a few times. The V call is TRBV20-1, the J call TRBJ2-3; TRBD1 agrees at 8 bases. Trimming at V came to 5 bases and at J to 4 bases, leaving 14 bases not matched to a gene. The germline V gene encodes CDR1 DFQATT and CDR2 SNEGSKA (reference sequence). CDR3 length equals 16 residues. The CDR3 DNA is TGCAGTGCTTTTTCCTCCCAGGGGGCGCGTGCAGATACGCAGTATTTT. The encoded protein is CSAFSSQGARADTQYF.

This rearrangement joins TRBV6-5 to TRBJ1-3, with D maybe TRBD1 (6 bases). The CDR3 is 18 residues long. Germline V gene data show CDR1 as MNHEY and CDR2 as SVGAGI. Trimming pared 2 bases from V and 1 base from J, leaving 18 bases between. The CDR3 sequence: CASSYGAPVDSSGNTIYF. CDR3 bases: TGTGCCAGCAGTTACGGGGCCCCGGTGGACAGTTCTGGAAACACCATATATTTT.